These 14 T cell receptor beta chains originate from one sample sequenced in a study of CDR3 diversity in severe acne. TCRdb reanalysed the PCR reads using MiXCR and keeps one entry per CDR3 protein. The table includes approximately 90,000 distinct CDR3 sequences, around 50% detected once. Sequences were obtained from blood. The receptors come from a male donor in good health, serving as a control.

The chain joins TRBV24-1 to TRBJ1-1; 9 bases are shared with TRBD1. The V gene's germline CDR1 is KGHDR and CDR2 SFDVKD. The CDR3 has 15 amino acids. J gave up 2 bases and V 8 bases, and 8 bases lay outside the gene matches. The CDR3 sequence is CATTGQGGGNTEAFF. The CDR3 nucleotides are TGTGCCACCACGGGACAGGGAGGGGGAAACACTGAAGCTTTCTTT.

This chain joins TRBV10-3 and TRBJ2-2, with D uncertain. The CDR3 totals 16 residues. V was cut by 10 bases and J by 1 base, with 19 bases left in between. The germline CDR1 and CDR2 sequences are ENHRY and SYGVKD. CDR3 loop: CASSAPAAVNTGELFF. In nucleotides, the CDR3 is TGTGCCAGCAGCGCCCCCGCGGCCGTGAACACCGGGGAGCTGTTTTTT.

This clonotype came up many times. The chain links TRBV27 to TRBJ2-7, with D possibly TRBD1 on 5 matching bases. This CDR3 spans 13 amino acids. V shed 10 bases and J shed 3 bases, with 16 bases lying between them. CDR1 is MNHEY, CDR2 SMNVEV, per germline (reference sequence). CDR3 sequence: CATSKLRGYEQYF. The CDR3 DNA follows: TGTGCCACATCCAAACTTAGGGGCTACGAGCAGTACTTC.

This clonotype showed up just once. The gene calls are TRBV24-1 and TRBJ2-5, with TRBD2 matching 7 bases. Germline V gene data show CDR1 as KGHDR and CDR2 as SFDVKD. V lost 8 bases to trimming and J lost 1 base; unmatched junction nucleotides: 9. The CDR3 consists of 15 residues. The CDR3, as DNA: TGTGCCACCACCAACCCGAGGGAGGGCCAAGAGACCCAGTACTTC. Amino acid sequence: CATTNPREGQETQYF.

J is TRBJ2-5 and V is TRBV15; D is ambiguous. Trimming took 0 bases from V and 2 from J, leaving 13 bases between them. The CDR3 covers 16 residues. Germline V gene sequence: CDR1 LNHNV, CDR2 YYDKDF (reference sequence). The CDR3 DNA reads as TGTGCCACCAGCAGAGATCAGGCGGCGCAGCAAGAGACCCAGTACTTC. It translates to CATSRDQAAQQETQYF.

The rearrangement uses TRBV20-1 and TRBJ1-1; D is undetermined. V shed 5 bases and J shed 1 base, with 17 bases lying between them. The CDR3 is made up of 15 amino acids. Germline lookup yields CDR1 DFQATT and CDR2 SNEGSKA (reference sequence). The CDR3 DNA is TGCAGTGCTTCCCCAGCTATCACAGAGAACACTGAAGCTTTCTTT. Encoded protein: CSASPAITENTEAFF.

The chain has TRBV19 and TRBJ1-2; D is unclear. The CDR3 is 16 residues long. CDR1 and CDR2 (germline): LNHDA, SQIVND (reference sequence). V shed 5 bases and J shed 2 bases, with 18 bases lying between them. The CDR3 coding sequence is TGTGCCAGTAGTGAAATCCCCATCCCCACAAACTATGGCTACACCTTC. Residues: CASSEIPIPTNYGYTF.

This clonotype has at least ten counts. The rearrangement links TRBV12-5 to TRBJ2-1; D gene unclear. Trimming cost V 1 base and J 2 bases, with 6 bases left between them. This CDR3 comprises 14 residues. In germline, CDR1 is LGHNT, CDR2 FRNRAP. DNA of the CDR3: TGTGCTAGTGGTTTGGACGGCACCTACAATGAGCAGTTCTTC. Translated, it gives CASGLDGTYNEQFF.

The chain recombines TRBV5-1 with TRBJ1-2; 8 positions match TRBD1. The V gene's germline CDR1 is SGHRS and CDR2 YFSETQ. The CDR3 is 14 amino acids. J gave up 5 bases and V 4 bases, and 7 bases lay outside the gene matches. The CDR3 nucleotides read TGCGCCAGCAGCGCGACAGGGGTTAGGTATGGCTACACCTTC. Protein sequence: CASSATGVRYGYTF.

As for this clonotype: This may stem from a read error, because a much larger clone lies one nucleotide away. The chain couples TRBV29-1 to TRBJ2-4; D call uncertain. CDR1 SQVTM and CDR2 ANQGSEA come from the germline V gene. V lost 5 bases and J lost 6, with 17 bases in between. The CDR3 covers 14 residues. CDR3 sequence: CSVKPTQRGNIQYF. The CDR3 coding sequence is TGCAGCGTTAAACCGACCCAGCGAGGAAACATTCAGTACTTC. The variable domain in full, completed from reference TRBV29-1 and TRBJ2-4, reads SAVISQKPSRDICQRGTSLTIQCQVDSQVTMMFWYRQQPGQSLTLIATANQGSEATYESGFVIDKFPISRPNLTFSTLTVSNMSPEDSSIYLCSVKPTQRGNIQYFGAGTRLSVL.

This clonotype was seen repeatedly, ten times or more. The chain uses TRBV20-1 and TRBJ2-7; D perhaps matches TRBD1 (5 bases). The germline CDR1 and CDR2 sequences are DFQATT and SNEGSKA (reference sequence). Trimming shortened V by 3 bases and J by 0 bases, and 9 bases separated the two germline ends. This CDR3 region has 13 residues. The CDR3 sequence: CSARYRSSYEQYF. As DNA, the CDR3 is TGCAGTGCTAGGTACAGGAGCTCCTACGAGCAGTACTTC.

This clonotype showed up just once. CDR3 nucleotides: TGTGCCAGCAGCAGCCCCCGGGACCGTGACAATGAGCAGTTCTTC. Its protein is CASSSPRDRDNEQFF. The gene calls are TRBV28 and TRBJ2-1; D is tentatively TRBD1 or TRBD2 (5 bases each). This CDR3 contains 15 residues. The germline V and J ends were trimmed by 6 bases and 5 bases, with 17 bases remaining between them. Germline V lookup: CDR1 MDHEN, CDR2 SYDVKM. Full variable domain (outside the CDR3, taken from reference TRBV28 and TRBJ2-1): DVKVTQSSRYLVKRTGEKVFLECVQDMDHENMFWYRQDPGLGLRLIYFSYDVKMKEKGDIPEGYSVSREKKERFSLILESASTNQTSMYLCASSSPRDRDNEQFFGPGTRLTVL.

J is TRBJ1-6 and V is TRBV28, with D perhaps matching TRBD1 (5 bases). CDR1 MDHEN and CDR2 SYDVKM come from the germline V gene. The CDR3 is 14 residues long. Trimming pared 5 bases from V and 8 bases from J, leaving 13 bases between. CDR3 nucleotide sequence: TGTGCCAGCAGTCCCGGTGGGGGTTATTCACCCCTCCACTTT. Protein product: CASSPGGGYSPLHF.

The chain combines TRBV29-1 with TRBJ1-2, with D perhaps matching TRBD1 (5 bases). Germline loops: CDR1 SQVTM, CDR2 ANQGSEA. There are 15 residues in the CDR3. The ends were cut back, 6 bases at V and 4 bases at J, with 21 bases in the middle. The CDR3 DNA reads TGCAGCGTCGAGGGGACTAATTTCGATGTCTATGGCTACACCTTC. Its translation is CSVEGTNFDVYGYTF.